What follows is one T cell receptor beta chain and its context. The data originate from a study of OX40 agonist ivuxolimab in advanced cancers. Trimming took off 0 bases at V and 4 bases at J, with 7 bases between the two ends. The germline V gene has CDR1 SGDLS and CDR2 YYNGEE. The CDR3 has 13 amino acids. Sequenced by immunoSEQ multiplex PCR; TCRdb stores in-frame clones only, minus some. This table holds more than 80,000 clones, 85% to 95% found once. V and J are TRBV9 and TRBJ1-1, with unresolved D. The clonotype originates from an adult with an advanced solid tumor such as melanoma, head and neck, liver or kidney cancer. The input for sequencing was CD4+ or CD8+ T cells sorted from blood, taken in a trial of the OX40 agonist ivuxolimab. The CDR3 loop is CASSVAVVTEAFF. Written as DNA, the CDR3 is TGTGCCAGCAGCGTAGCCGTCGTCACTGAAGCTTTCTTT.